This T cell receptor (beta chain) was sequenced in a study of T cells after yellow fever vaccination (dated by TCRdb to about 2019). Background on the whole study: The SMART-Seq v4 Ultra Low Input RNA kit was used to prepare libraries from fractions with low cell numbers. To follow T-cell clones before and after both primary and booster YFV17D yellow fever vaccination, bulk TCR alpha and beta repertoires underwent longitudinal sequencing. Two healthy male donors made up the cohort, one aged 18 to 30 years and the other aged 30 to 40 years. Blood was drawn at multiple timepoints before and after primary and secondary immunization, with bulk PBMC replicates and cell subsets isolated.

The treatment or condition label, read with the paper, signifies: live attenuated yellow fever vaccine strain. PBMCs were isolated from peripheral blood using a standard Ficoll-Paque protocol. Dynabeads CD4 and CD8 positive selection kits were used to isolate CD4 and CD8 T-cell fractions. TriZol was used to extract RNA from bulk PBMCs, CD4 and CD8 fractions, and dextramer-positive and dextramer-negative fractions. CDR1 and CDR2 were assigned from the germline V gene as SGHVS and FQNEAQ. V gives up 1 base and J gives up 4 bases, and the segment between their germline ends measures 5 bases. Taken from cysteine to phenylalanine, the CDR3 has 12 residues. Of the read, only the CDR3 DNA is kept; its 36 bases are in frame from base 1. What the research found in general, with its limitations: After the booster, most clones that had expanded after primary vaccination were detected again (around 96% of CD4 and around 88% of CD8), suggesting broad maintenance of memory. Because only a couple of donors were included in the study, the extent to which the findings can be generalized is limited. A small share of clonotypes occurred in both CD4 and CD8 compartments, likely arising from convergent recombination. Compared with the primary T-cell response, the secondary T-cell response was weaker but faster, peaking on day 5 rather than day 15. Computational filtering was needed because FACS-sorted repertoires could contain abundant contaminating clonotypes from the bulk population.

This clonotype was detected many times. Its cognate antigen has yet to be identified. Base-call qualities are not available, and no considerably larger clone is one nucleotide away. Synthesis of TCR cDNA relied on 5'RACE template switching, a step that introduced a universal primer site along with unique molecular identifiers. Priming for cDNA synthesis came from both the TCR alpha and TCR beta constant segments. Libraries were amplified in two PCR steps, with sample barcodes and sequencing adapters added in the second step. Libraries were sequenced on Illumina HiSeq 2500 (2x100 bp) or NovaSeq (2x150 bp). Per the original workflow: MIGEC handled demultiplexing of reads and collapsing into UMI consensus sequences, while MiXCR performed V(D)J alignment. Vaccine-responding clonotypes were identified with edgeR using replicate PBMC samples, with FDR below 0.01 and a log2 fold change above 5 up to day 15 being required. Bulk clonotypes were assigned CD4 or CD8 identity according to which sequenced CD4 or CD8 repertoire held them at higher abundance. The public sequencing data were trimmed at Q25 with fastp and processed into clonotypes with MiXCR by TCRdb, which kept only in-frame beta chains. Each CDR3 protein gets just one entry, which takes the most common genes and DNA from the rows behind it. TCRdb, rather than the study authors, made the V and J calls. In this sample the table shows roughly 150,000 distinct CDR3 sequences, about 7% of which occur a single time. The ten largest clones represent approximately 0.59% of the sample.

The receptor comes from a man younger than 40 who received the YFV17D yellow fever vaccine. The sample was CD4+ T cells sorted from PBMCs, taken 10 days after the yellow fever booster vaccination. Recombination linked TRBV7-8 to TRBJ2-7; a confident D gene designation cannot be given. The CDR3 region: CASSLVIYEQYF. In nucleotide form, the sequence is TGTGCCAGCAGCTTAGTGATATACGAGCAGTACTTC.